These 23 T cell receptor beta chains originate from one sample sequenced in a study of CXCR3-negative and CXCR3-positive naive CD8 T cells (dated by TCRdb to the late 2010s). Sequencing relied on a NextSeq 550. The Human TCR Profiling Kit (MiLaboratory) was used to make UMI-labeled 5' RACE TRB cDNA libraries. TCRdb reprocessed the public reads and reports one entry per CDR3 protein sequence, without DNA. The sample's table covers 45,000 or so distinct CDR3 sequences. The top ten hold about 14% of the sample. Material: memory CD8+ T cells from blood. The cell subset or site tag for this specimen amounts to: conventional CD8+ memory T cells (TMEM), sorted as controls. These receptors came from a human donor in good health. Some clones in this sample may be carry-over from other donors' samples.

The J gene is TRBJ2-7, the V gene TRBV29-1; TCRdb lists TRBD1, though no DNA is available to test this call. The CDR3 contains 17 residues. Germline V gene lookup returns CDR1 SQVTM and CDR2 ANQGSEA. CDR3 region: CSVEDGRGQGLGYEQYF.

V usage is TRBV13 and J usage is TRBJ1-1; there is no DNA to check the TCRdb D call of TRBD1. Germline V gives CDR1 PRHDT, CDR2 FYEKMQ (reference sequence). The CDR3 sequence is 16 residues long. The CDR3 loop reads CASSSRDRGLGTEAFF.

This rearrangement joins TRBV7-9 to TRBJ2-7; TCRdb returns TRBD2, unconfirmable since there is no DNA. The length of the CDR3 is 13 residues. From germline, CDR1 is SEHNR and CDR2 FQNEAQ (reference sequence). The CDR3 protein is CASSSDYSYEQYF.

V gene TRBV15 combines with J gene TRBJ2-7. CDR1 is LNHNV and CDR2 is YYDKDF in the germline V gene (reference sequence). This CDR3 contains 14 residues. The CDR3 here is CATSRDRRPYEQYF.

The gene calls are TRBV5-1 and TRBJ1-5; lacking DNA, the TRBD1 call made by TCRdb goes unchecked. This CDR3 is built from 15 residues. The germline V gene encodes CDR1 SGHRS and CDR2 YFSETQ. CDR3 amino acids: CASSPLPGEGQPQHF.

This rearrangement joins TRBV28 to TRBJ2-7; absent DNA, TCRdb's TRBD2 call cannot be checked. Germline V gives CDR1 MDHEN, CDR2 SYDVKM. The CDR3 extends over 18 amino acids. The CDR3 reads CASSFSGPSGTWLYEQYF.

This chain joins TRBV9 and TRBJ2-7; the TCRdb D gene call, TRBD1, has no DNA to confirm it. Germline CDR1 SGDLS, CDR2 YYNGEE. The CDR3 is 14 amino acids. The chain's CDR3 is CASSEGDLRYEQYF.

V gene TRBV29-1 combines with J gene TRBJ2-1; TCRdb outputs TRBD2, but without DNA this stays unchecked. The germline CDR1 and CDR2 sequences are SQVTM and ANQGSEA. The CDR3 contains 15 residues. CDR3 amino acids: CSVDGLAGVGDEQFF.

The chain couples TRBV10-3 to TRBJ2-5. The germline V gene has CDR1 ENHRY and CDR2 SYGVKD. This CDR3 comprises 13 residues. Here the CDR3 reads CAISESTGETQYF.

The CDR3 sequence is CSASLGDTEAFF. The gene calls are TRBV20-1 and TRBJ1-1. The CDR3 extends over 12 amino acids. Germline CDR1 is DFQATT and CDR2 is SNEGSKA (reference sequence).

The chain employs TRBV6-5 and TRBJ1-1. There are 13 residues in the CDR3. Germline assignment: CDR1 MNHEY and CDR2 SVGAGI. This CDR3 reads CASSYTQNTEAFF.

This chain connects TRBV7-6 to TRBJ2-2; TCRdb reports TRBD1, a call that lacks DNA to check it against. Germline V gene sequence: CDR1 SGHVS, CDR2 FNYEAQ. The CDR3 runs to 15 residues. The CDR3 here is CASSLRTGGTGELFF. The full variable domain, with the rest looked up from reference TRBV7-6 and TRBJ2-2, is GAGVSQSPRYKVTKRGQDVALRCDPISGHVSLYWYRQALGQGPEFLTYFNYEAQQDKSGLPNDRFSAERPEGSISTLTIQRTEQRDSAMYRCASSLRTGGTGELFFGEGSRLTVL.

The CDR3: CASSLKIVSYEQYF. The rearrangement links TRBV12-3 or TRBV12-4 to TRBJ2-7. The CDR3 spans 14 residues.

The chain joins TRBV7-9 to TRBJ2-5; there is no DNA to check the TCRdb D call of TRBD2. From germline, CDR1 is SEHNR and CDR2 FQNEAQ (reference sequence). The CDR3 covers 16 residues. The CDR3 protein is CASSLRTSGDQETQYF.

The chain carries TRBV29-1 and TRBJ2-2. The germline V gene has CDR1 SQVTM and CDR2 ANQGSEA. This CDR3 is built from 13 residues. CDR3 sequence reads: CSVANVDTGELFF.

The CDR3 sequence is CASSDSGAIVGEQFF. This chain uses TRBV11-2 with TRBJ2-1; without DNA, the TCRdb call of TRBD2 cannot be checked. The V gene's germline CDR1 is SGHAT and CDR2 FQNNGV. The CDR3 runs to 15 residues.

The rearrangement joins TRBV15 to TRBJ1-5; TCRdb returns TRBD1, unconfirmable since there is no DNA. The CDR3 contains 15 residues. Per germline, CDR1 LNHNV and CDR2 YYDKDF (reference sequence). CDR3 loop: CATSRDLSPNQPQHF.

The chain links TRBV6-5 to TRBJ2-7. The CDR3 contains 13 residues. In germline, CDR1 is MNHEY, CDR2 SVGAGI. CDR3 in amino acids: CASSYRGVYEQYF.

The chain is built from TRBV7-2 and TRBJ2-7; TCRdb's D call, TRBD2, is unchecked because there is no DNA. The CDR3 sequence is 16 residues long. Germline CDR1 SGHTA, CDR2 FQGNSA. CDR3 region: CASSSTSGGPPYEQYF.

The J gene is TRBJ1-5, the V gene TRBV2. CDR1 and CDR2 (germline): SNHLY, FYNNEI. The CDR3 runs to 16 residues. CDR3 amino acids: CASSEEAFQGNQPQHF.

The chain carries TRBV5-8 and TRBJ2-7; TCRdb picks TRBD2, but there is no DNA to check that call. The CDR3 covers 16 residues. Germline lookup yields CDR1 SGHTS and CDR2 YDEGEE. The CDR3 reads CASSLEGSPFSYEQYF.

V gene TRBV4-3 combines with J gene TRBJ2-2; TCRdb gives TRBD1 as the D gene, but with no DNA this cannot be confirmed. There are 16 residues in the CDR3. In germline, CDR1 is LGHNA, CDR2 YSLEER. CDR3 amino acids: CASSPGRTGATGELFF.

V usage is TRBV29-1 and J usage is TRBJ1-2; without DNA, the TCRdb call of TRBD1 cannot be checked. Germline loops: CDR1 SQVTM, CDR2 ANQGSEA. The CDR3 is 15 residues long. The CDR3 reads CSVEATDLFDYGYTF.